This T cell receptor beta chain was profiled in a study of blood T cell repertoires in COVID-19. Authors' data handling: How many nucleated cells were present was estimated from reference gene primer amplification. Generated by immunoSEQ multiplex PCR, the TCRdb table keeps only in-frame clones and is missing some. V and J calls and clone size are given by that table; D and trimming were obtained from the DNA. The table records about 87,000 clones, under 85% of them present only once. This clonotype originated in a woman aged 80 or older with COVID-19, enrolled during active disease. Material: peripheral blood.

CDR3 region: CASAGLANSETQYF. CDR3 in DNA: TGTGCCAGCGCGGGACTAGCTAATTCGGAGACCCAGTACTTC. The chain links TRBV2 to TRBJ2-5, with 9 bases lining up with TRBD2. V was pared by 8 bases and J by 5 bases, with 9 bases of the junction left unmatched. CDR1 is SNHLY and CDR2 is FYNNEI in the germline V gene. This CDR3 spans 14 amino acids.